This T cell receptor beta chain was recorded in a study of T-cell reconstitution after alpha-beta-depleted transplantation in children. Findings of the study overall: T-cell counts and diversity at one year following transplant were attributed mainly to newly produced T cells.

As it was prepared, the TCRbeta library received unique molecular identifiers. MiXCR, applied by TCRdb to the PCR reads, yields one record per CDR3 protein. The profile shows 90,000 to 100,000 distinct CDR3 sequences, 23% of them singletons. The CDR3 covers 14 residues. Germline CDR1 reads SGHVS; CDR2 reads FQNEAQ. With 8 bases removed from V and 2 bases from J, the gap between germline ends came to 15 bases. A word on this clonotype: Its specificity is not known.

This receptor was obtained from a boy aged 2-15 years with acute lymphoblastic leukemia, due to receive a stem cell transplant. V is TRBV7-8 and J is TRBJ2-5; no reliable D call. The starting material was PBMCs, obtained before TCRalphabeta/CD19-depleted stem cell transplant. The CDR3 spells CASLNEHAQETQYF. The CDR3 coding sequence is TGTGCCAGCCTCAACGAACATGCTCAAGAGACCCAGTACTTC.